This T cell receptor (beta chain) was recorded in a study of PD-1 blockade in classical Hodgkin lymphoma (dated by TCRdb to about 2020). Some background on the complete study: Nivolumab dosing was 3 mg/kg intravenously every 2 weeks, continuing until either disease progression or unacceptable toxicity. A peripheral blood immune signature of response to PD-1 blockade in classical Hodgkin lymphoma was defined using TCR beta sequencing and CyTOF.

Broader findings and caveats from the paper: The study was limited to a single clinical trial cohort, and causes of repertoire differences, possibly disease activity or prior therapy, remained undefined. Trial patients with a complete response had baseline diversity similar to that of newly diagnosed patients, while partial responders and progressors had significantly lower diversity. Baseline TCR diversity was reported to be lower in newly diagnosed patients than in healthy donors, and even lower in relapsed/refractory patients. By C4D1, a significant rise was seen in CD4+ TCR diversity but not in CD8+ TCR diversity (p=0.0027 vs p=0.16), and the rise was most apparent among complete responders (p=0.02). Diversity was lower in patients who began nivolumab less than 1 year after ASCT, so these patients were left out of later analyses to avoid confounding by immune reconstitution.

About this clone itself: Its antigen target is currently unknown. No base quality information exists; no much larger clone differs at one position.

The label giving this sample's time point can be read as: cycle 4 day 1 (C4D1), after 5 to 7 weeks of nivolumab. All trial patients had relapsed after autologous stem cell transplantation, with cohorts A, B and C differing in prior brentuximab vedotin exposure. A total of 50 to 70 patients with relapsed/refractory classical Hodgkin lymphoma made up the trial cohort, and each patient's best overall response was complete response, partial response or progressive disease. In the multi-cohort phase II CheckMate 205 trial, trial patients received single-agent nivolumab. An independent review committee assessed best overall response using the 2007 International Working Group response criteria. Trial PBMCs were collected immediately before nivolumab initiation (C1D1) and during therapy at cycle 2 day 1 and cycle 4 day 1. Peripheral blood was collected in 8 mL Vacutainer Cell Preparation Tubes, from which PBMCs were isolated by centrifugation and then cryopreserved.

The Qiagen DNeasy kit was used to extract genomic DNA from unsorted PBMCs and from the negatively selected CD4+ and CD8+ fractions. Amplification of TCR beta CDR3 regions was done by immunoSEQ multiplex PCR with primers that anneal to V and J segments. Amplification bias was minimized using a synthetic immune receptor repertoire, and residual bias was removed computationally after sequencing. As for how the authors treated the data: Custom Python scripts were used to quantify repertoire diversity as the Shannon entropy index. The unsorted, CD4+ and CD8+ repertoires were each analyzed separately, with the exception of combined analyses, where CD4+ and CD8+ sequences were merged in silico. Clonal expansion was defined as a frequency increase of at least 2-fold after treatment compared with C1D1, and clones undetected at baseline were assigned a pseudocount of 0.5. Clones with 0 or 1 copy at C1D1 were defined as singleton clones, while clones with 2 or more copies were defined as non-singleton clones. Clones expanded in unsorted samples were annotated as CD4+, CD8+ or unknown by matching protein sequences in sorted samples from the same patient. Wilcoxon tests were applied to paired samples to test diversity changes from C1D1 to C4D1. TCRdb stores this immuneACCESS table with in-frame sequences only. Part of the clones is absent; in the studies checked, under half of the shortfall reflects unresolved V genes, and no reason is known for the rest. V and J calls and clone size are copied from that table; D and trimming were computed from the DNA. The sample includes around 17,000 clones, with less than 70% observed a single time. Approximately 7.8% of the sample rests with the top ten.

V is cut back by 0 bases and J by 2 bases, with 10 bases in the junction unmatched. The CDR3 goes from the cysteine to the phenylalanine over 18 residues. Just CDR3 DNA is preserved here, 54 bases in frame from base 1. The germline V gene yields SGDLS for CDR1 and YYNGEE for CDR2. This receptor was obtained from a human donor with classical Hodgkin lymphoma. Sequencing used peripheral blood mononuclear cells (PBMCs), obtained before the fourth cycle of nivolumab. The chain joins TRBV9 to TRBJ2-1, with 8 junctional bases fitting TRBD2. The DNA is TGTGCCAGCAGCGTAGTCAGAGGCCCTAGCGGGCCCTACAATGAGCAGTTCTTC. Its protein reads: CASSVVRGPSGPYNEQFF.